The 30 T cell receptor beta chains below come from one sample, sequenced in a study of blood T cell repertoires in COVID-19. Using immunoSEQ multiplex PCR, the repertoire was profiled, and TCRdb retains in-frame clones only, with some absent. Seen here are 180,000 or so clones, roughly 86% observed once, and the top ten hold roughly 2.5%. Sequenced sample: peripheral blood. These receptor sequences come from a man aged 35 to 55 with active or convalescent COVID-19.

The V gene is TRBV27, the J gene TRBJ1-2, with 8 positions matching TRBD1. Germline CDR1 MNHEY, CDR2 SMNVEV (reference sequence). The CDR3 runs to 13 residues. Losses at the gene ends were 3 bases for V and 3 bases for J; bases not matched to a gene: 0. The CDR3 sequence: CASSLDRDYGYTF. The CDR3 nucleotides read TGTGCCAGCAGTTTGGACAGGGACTATGGCTACACCTTC.

The rearrangement links TRBV5-6 to TRBJ2-1, with 9 bases identical to TRBD1. The germline gives CDR1 SGHDT, CDR2 YYEEEE. This CDR3 region has 16 residues. J lost 8 bases, V lost 0 bases, and 9 bases had no gene match. This CDR3 is CASSLEVGTGFDEQFF. CDR3 DNA: TGTGCCAGCAGCTTGGAGGTCGGGACAGGGTTCGATGAGCAGTTCTTC.

CDR3 in DNA: TGTGCCAGTAGTACCGTCGGGGGGGACGGCGGTACGCAGTATTTT. Its translation: CASSTVGGDGGTQYF. The chain recombines TRBV19 with TRBJ2-3; 8 nucleotides match TRBD2. The trim removed 4 bases at V and 8 bases at J, leaving 11 bases unmatched. The CDR3 is 15 amino acids. Germline values: CDR1 LNHDA, CDR2 SQIVND (reference sequence).

The V and J genes are TRBV1 and TRBJ2-1; the tabulated D call, TRBD2, remains unverified against the DNA. TRBV1 is a documented pseudogene. The CDR3 loop spans 16 amino acids. The DNA of the CDR3 is TGCACCAGCAGCCAAGTCGTAGCGGGGCCTTACAATGAGCAGTTCTTC. It codes for CTSSQVVAGPYNEQFF.

The V and J genes are TRBV6-5 and TRBJ1-2; unclear D gene. The germline V and J ends were trimmed by 7 bases and 7 bases, with 19 bases remaining between them. Germline V gene data show CDR1 as MNHEY and CDR2 as SVGAGI. The CDR3 consists of 14 residues. CDR3: CASKRGVVDCGYTF. The CDR3, as DNA: TGTGCCAGCAAACGGGGTGTGGTAGACTGTGGCTACACCTTC.

The chain combines TRBV5-5 with TRBJ2-7; 9 nucleotides match TRBD1. The J segment lost 3 bases and the V segment lost 0 bases, leaving 1 base of the junction unmatched. CDR3 length: 14 residues. The germline V gene has CDR1 SGHKS and CDR2 YYEKEE (reference sequence). The CDR3 nucleotides are TGTGCCAGCAGCTTGGGACAGGGGGTCTACGAGCAGTACTTC. Its protein product is CASSLGQGVYEQYF.

The rearrangement joins TRBV6-5 to TRBJ2-7; maybe TRBD1 (5 bases). CDR1 and CDR2 (germline): MNHEY, SVGAGI. Deletions cut 10 bases from V and 4 bases from J, with 20 bases between. This CDR3 is 14 amino acids long. CDR3 DNA: TGTGCCACCCATATCAGGGAATCGTATTACGAGCAGTACTTC. Amino acids: CATHIRESYYEQYF.

V and J are TRBV5-1 and TRBJ2-2; D ambiguous. CDR1 and CDR2 from the germline V gene are SGHRS and YFSETQ. This CDR3 spans 17 amino acids. Trimming removed 0 bases at V and 5 bases at J, with 17 bases between. The CDR3 sequence: CASSLGPPGRSTGELFF. CDR3 sequence (DNA): TGCGCCAGCAGCTTGGGGCCCCCGGGTCGATCTACCGGGGAGCTGTTTTTT.

The genes are TRBV5-1 and TRBJ2-2; TRBD2 matches 8 bases. Germline V CDR1 and CDR2: SGHRS, YFSETQ. The CDR3 sequence is 17 residues long. V shed 0 bases and J 1 base; nucleotides not matched to a gene: 5. CDR3 region: CASSLAGGRLNTGELFF. The DNA for the CDR3 is TGCGCCAGCAGCTTGGCGGGGGGGAGACTGAACACCGGGGAGCTGTTTTTT.

CDR3 amino acids: CASSDPGEGNYGYTF. The CDR3 nucleotides read TGTGCCAGCAGTGACCCTGGGGAGGGAAACTATGGCTACACCTTC. The chain joins TRBV25-1 to TRBJ1-2; D is ambiguous. Trimming shortened V by 3 bases and J by 2 bases, and 13 bases separated the two germline ends. The CDR3 has 15 amino acids. Per the germline V gene, CDR1 is MGHDK and CDR2 is SYGVNS.

This clone occurred a few times. The V gene is TRBV20-1, the J gene TRBJ2-7, with D maybe TRBD1 (6 bases). Germline CDR1 DFQATT, CDR2 SNEGSKA (reference sequence). CDR3 length: 12 amino acids. V was clipped by 3 bases and J by 4 bases, with 10 bases between them. CDR3 nucleotides: TGCAGTGCTAGTAACAGGGAGTACGAGCAGTACTTC. Amino acid sequence: CSASNREYEQYF.

The chain employs TRBV3-1 (or the pseudogene TRBV3-2) and TRBJ1-2; 7 bases are a match to TRBD1. J lost 4 bases, V lost 2 bases, and 25 bases had no gene match. The CDR3 is 21 amino acids. Germline CDR1 is LGHDT and CDR2 is YNNKEL (reference sequence). For the CDR3, the DNA is TGTGCCAGCAGCCAACCTCCAGAGGGACAGTCGTATTGGGGAATTCCCTATGGCTACACCTTC. This sequence encodes CASSQPPEGQSYWGIPYGYTF.

The gene calls are TRBV7-2 and TRBJ2-3; 11 bases are shared with TRBD2. Germline V gene data show CDR1 as SGHTA and CDR2 as FQGNSA. The ends lost 1 base at V and 4 bases at J; junction bases unmatched: 7. The CDR3 covers 17 residues. The CDR3 loop is CASSLGLAGGQADTQYF. As DNA, the CDR3 is TGTGCCAGCAGCTTAGGCTTAGCGGGGGGGCAAGCAGATACGCAGTATTTT.

This clone appeared a few times. The chain uses TRBV30 and TRBJ2-2; the match to TRBD1 covers 11 bases. V was pared by 3 bases and J by 3 bases, with 3 bases of the junction left unmatched. The length of the CDR3 is 15 residues. From germline, CDR1 is GTSNPN and CDR2 SVGIG (reference sequence). CDR3 DNA sequence: TGTGCCTGGAGAGGGGGACAGGGGGACACCGGGGAGCTGTTTTTT. It specifies CAWRGGQGDTGELFF. The variable domain in full, completed from reference TRBV30 and TRBJ2-2, reads SQTIHQWPATLVQPVGSPLSLECTVEGTSNPNLYWYRQAAGRGLQLLFYSVGIGQISSEVPQNLSASRPQDRQFILSSKKLLLSDSGFYLCAWRGGQGDTGELFFGEGSRLTVL.

The V call is TRBV5-1, the J call TRBJ2-3; 8 bases fit TRBD1. The V and J ends lost 0 bases and 1 base, in that order; junction bases with no gene match: 10. Germline V gives CDR1 SGHRS, CDR2 YFSETQ. The CDR3 is 18 residues long. CDR3 loop: CASSLGDRGIIGTDTQYF. The CDR3 DNA follows: TGCGCCAGCAGCTTGGGAGACAGGGGAATAATAGGCACAGATACGCAGTATTTT.

This clone was observed once. V is TRBV2 and J is TRBJ2-5; D gene uncertain. V was shortened by 6 bases and J by 5 bases, with 13 bases between the two germline ends. The germline CDR1 and CDR2 sequences are SNHLY and FYNNEI. This CDR3 region has 13 residues. CDR3 coding DNA: TGTGCCAGCAGGAGTAGTTACGGTGAGACCCAGTACTTC. Translation gives CASRSSYGETQYF.

The chain links TRBV14 to TRBJ1-2, with TRBD1 matching over 7 bases. V shed 2 bases and J 1 base; nucleotides not matched to a gene: 4. The germline gives CDR1 SGHDN, CDR2 FVKESK. The length of the CDR3 is 15 residues. CDR3 in DNA: TGTGCCAGCAGCCAAATCCAGGGGGTTAACTATGGCTACACCTTC. This gives the protein CASSQIQGVNYGYTF.

The chain has TRBV7-2 and TRBJ2-1; D is unclear. The CDR3 totals 11 residues. CDR1 and CDR2 (germline): SGHTA, FQGNSA. Deletions cut 5 bases from V and 9 bases from J, with 8 bases between. This CDR3 reads CASSISREQFF. DNA of the CDR3: TGTGCCAGCAGCATAAGCCGTGAGCAGTTCTTC.

The chain has TRBV19 and TRBJ2-2; D remains ambiguous. There are 14 residues in the CDR3. V lost 8 bases, J lost 0 bases, and 10 bases lay in between. In germline, CDR1 is LNHDA, CDR2 SQIVND (reference sequence). CDR3 amino acids: CASVSRTNTGELFF. Here the CDR3 DNA reads TGTGCCAGTGTTTCCAGAACGAACACCGGGGAGCTGTTTTTT.

The chain couples TRBV7-9 to TRBJ1-1, with D uncertain. Germline CDR1 is SEHNR and CDR2 is FQNEAQ (reference sequence). V was shortened by 4 bases and J by 1 base, with 19 bases between the two germline ends. The CDR3 has 17 amino acids. CDR3 in amino acids: CASSSQRWVPQNTEAFF. CDR3 bases: TGTGCCAGCAGCTCCCAGCGGTGGGTCCCCCAGAACACTGAAGCTTTCTTT.

This chain connects TRBV7-9 to TRBJ1-3; D is unresolved. CDR1 and CDR2 (germline): SEHNR, FQNEAQ (reference sequence). Trimming took 5 bases from V and 4 from J, leaving 15 bases between them. This CDR3 contains 15 residues. The CDR3, as DNA: TGTGCCAGCAGCCCGGTTGGTAGCTCGGGAAACACCATATATTTT. Translating gives CASSPVGSSGNTIYF.

This clone has a handful of counts. V usage is TRBV19 and J usage is TRBJ1-3; no reliable D call. This CDR3 spans 14 amino acids. Germline-derived CDR1 and CDR2 are LNHDA and SQIVND (reference sequence). The V end was cut by 4 bases, the J end by 2 bases, with 9 bases between. The CDR3 sequence is CASSNGRTGNTIYF. DNA of the CDR3: TGTGCCAGTAGTAATGGGAGGACTGGAAACACCATATATTTT.

The gene calls are TRBV28 and TRBJ2-2; D perhaps matches TRBD2 (5 bases). The length of the CDR3 is 14 residues. The V and J ends lost 6 bases and 7 bases respectively, with 15 bases between them. Germline CDR1 MDHEN, CDR2 SYDVKM. CDR3 DNA sequence: TGTGCCAGCAGAGGGAGTGGTGGTGGCGGGGAGCTGTTTTTT. Protein: CASRGSGGGGELFF.

Only one count was recorded for this clone. The V call is TRBV27, the J call TRBJ1-1, with a tentative D call TRBD1 (6 bases). Germline V gene data show CDR1 as MNHEY and CDR2 as SMNVEV (reference sequence). Trimming pared 6 bases from V and 1 base from J, leaving 12 bases between. The CDR3 consists of 14 residues. This CDR3 reads CASRITQGNTEAFF. The CDR3 DNA reads as TGTGCCAGCAGAATTACACAGGGGAACACTGAAGCTTTCTTT.

The chain carries TRBV15 and TRBJ2-5; 8 nucleotides match TRBD1. Germline CDR1 LNHNV, CDR2 YYDKDF (reference sequence). CDR3 length: 17 residues. V dropped 5 bases and J dropped 1; count of bases not matched to a gene: 12. Here the CDR3 DNA reads TGTGCCACCAGCGGGGGCCCCGGGACAGGCGTCCAAGAGACCCAGTACTTC. Amino acid sequence: CATSGGPGTGVQETQYF. The full variable domain, with the rest looked up from reference TRBV15 and TRBJ2-5, is DAMVIQNPRYQVTQFGKPVTLSCSQTLNHNVMYWYQQKSSQAPKLLFHYYDKDFNNEADTPDNFQSRRPNTSFCFLDIRSPGLGDTAMYLCATSGGPGTGVQETQYFGPGTRLLVL.

This chain joins TRBV5-4 and TRBJ1-3; D remains ambiguous. V lost 0 bases and J 1 base, leaving 5 bases between the germline ends. The CDR3 is made up of 14 amino acids. CDR1 and CDR2 (germline): SGHNT, YYREEE (reference sequence). The CDR3, as DNA: TGTGCCAGCAGCTTGGGCGGGTCTGGAAACACCATATATTTT. It translates to CASSLGGSGNTIYF. The variable domain in full, with the rest retrieved from reference TRBV5-4 and TRBJ1-3, is ETGVTQSPTHLIKTRGQQVTLRCSSQSGHNTVSWYQQALGQGPQFIFQYYREEENGRGNFPPRFSGLQFPNYSSELNVNALELDDSALYLCASSLGGSGNTIYFGEGSWLTVV.

This chain joins TRBV9 and TRBJ2-3; D unclear. The CDR3 is 16 amino acids. From germline, CDR1 is SGDLS and CDR2 YYNGEE. V shed 4 bases and J shed 4 bases, with 19 bases lying between them. CDR3 protein: CASSSSVWRSADTQYF. CDR3 nucleotides: TGTGCCAGCAGCAGCAGCGTATGGCGAAGCGCAGATACGCAGTATTTT.

For this clone: Other nucleotide sequences from this sample produce the same CDR3. The J gene is TRBJ1-1, the V gene TRBV18, with D perhaps TRBD1 (5 bases). Germline V gene sequence: CDR1 KGHSH, CDR2 LQKENI. CDR3 size: 13 residues. Trimming cost V 3 bases and J 0 bases, with 5 bases left between them. The CDR3 loop reads CASSPTVNTEAFF. CDR3 DNA sequence: TGTGCCAGCTCACCGACAGTGAACACTGAAGCTTTCTTT.

This clone was seen once. The chain has TRBV24-1 and TRBJ1-2; D remains unclear. The CDR3 runs to 14 residues. Trimming removed 5 bases from V and 5 bases from J, with 14 bases in between. Germline lookup yields CDR1 KGHDR and CDR2 SFDVKD. The CDR3 DNA sequence: TGTGCCACCAGTGGGGCAAGCGGCGAGTATGGCTACACCTTC. This codes for CATSGASGEYGYTF.

This clone was detected only a few times. The rearrangement joins TRBV6-5 to TRBJ1-2, with D unclear. The germline V gene has CDR1 MNHEY and CDR2 SVGAGI. The CDR3 has 15 residues. The ends were cut back, 2 bases at V and 4 bases at J, with 14 bases in the middle. The CDR3 nucleotides are TGTGCCAGCAGTTACGGGGAGGGAACGGGCTATGGCTACACCTTC. Its translation is CASSYGEGTGYGYTF.